This entry lists 13 T cell receptor beta chains sequenced from one sample in a study of glioma-infiltrating T cells after dendritic cell vaccination. Using immunoSEQ multiplex PCR, the repertoire was profiled, and TCRdb retains in-frame clones only, with some absent. The repertoire consists of tens of thousands of clones, with more than 75% occurring once and the leading ten covering around 16%. The sample was blood, taken before dendritic cell vaccination. Receptors were obtained from a human donor with glioblastoma.

This clone was picked up one time. The rearrangement uses TRBV28 and TRBJ2-6; unclear D gene. Germline V gene data show CDR1 as MDHEN and CDR2 as SYDVKM. V shed 10 bases and J shed 1 base, with 14 bases lying between them. The CDR3 runs 15 residues. In DNA form, the CDR3 reads TGTGCCATCTCCCATGGAGAGTCTGGGGCCAACGTCCTGACTTTC. Amino acid sequence: CAISHGESGANVLTF.

The CDR3 is CASSLDMAGYGYTF. The CDR3 DNA follows: TGTGCCAGCAGCTTAGACATGGCAGGCTATGGCTACACCTTC. V and J are TRBV7-8 and TRBJ1-2; D not resolved. The ends were cut back, 1 base at V and 4 bases at J, with 10 bases in the middle. Germline loops: CDR1 SGHVS, CDR2 FQNEAQ. The CDR3 contains 14 residues.

CDR3 in DNA: TGTGCCACCAGCAGTACGGGGTGGCAAAATGAAAAACTGTTTTTT. This translates into CATSSTGWQNEKLFF. The chain uses TRBV15 and TRBJ1-4; D gene uncertain. V lost 3 bases to trimming and J lost 5 bases, with 13 bases between them. The CDR3 contains 15 residues. Germline V gene lookup returns CDR1 LNHNV and CDR2 YYDKDF (reference sequence). The full variable domain, completed using reference TRBV15 and TRBJ1-4, is DAMVIQNPRYQVTQFGKPVTLSCSQTLNHNVMYWYQQKSSQAPKLLFHYYDKDFNNEADTPDNFQSRRPNTSFCFLDIRSPGLGDTAMYLCATSSTGWQNEKLFFGSGTQLSVL.

The chain couples TRBV4-3 to TRBJ1-1; D is uncertain. V was shortened by 4 bases and J by 1 base, with 7 bases between the two germline ends. CDR1 and CDR2 (germline): LGHNA, YSLEER. This CDR3 has 13 amino acids. DNA for the CDR3: TGCGCCAGCAGCCGAAACAGGAACACTGAAGCTTTCTTT. It specifies CASSRNRNTEAFF.

The rearrangement links TRBV6-5 to TRBJ1-5; TRBD1 aligns across 9 bases. V lost 6 bases and J lost 0; bases outside the gene matches: 3. The CDR3 has 15 amino acids. From germline, CDR1 is MNHEY and CDR2 SVGAGI. The CDR3 reads CASRDRGYSNQPQHF. CDR3 DNA sequence: TGTGCCAGCAGGGACAGGGGATATAGCAATCAGCCCCAGCATTTT.

V and J are TRBV30 and TRBJ1-2; 7 bases fit TRBD1. J lost 10 bases, V lost 1 base, and 6 bases had no gene match. From germline, CDR1 is GTSNPN and CDR2 SVGIG (reference sequence). The CDR3 has 12 amino acids. CDR3 residues: CAWSDRGSTYTF. The CDR3 DNA reads TGTGCCTGGAGTGACAGGGGTAGTACCTACACCTTC.

The table lists this clone with a few counts. V gene TRBV25-1 combines with J gene TRBJ2-1; 15 nucleotides agree with TRBD2. The CDR3 is 16 amino acids. Germline trimming cut 1 base from V and 9 bases from J; bases unmatched to any gene: 4. Germline V CDR1 and CDR2: MGHDK, SYGVNS. CDR3 protein: CASSEWTSGGAFEQFF. As DNA, the CDR3 is TGTGCCAGCAGTGAATGGACTAGCGGGGGGGCATTTGAGCAGTTCTTC.

The CDR3 here is CAWSVRRGSSSYNEQFF. The CDR3 DNA reads as TGTGCCTGGAGTGTTCGAAGGGGGTCGAGCTCCTACAATGAGCAGTTCTTC. This chain connects TRBV30 to TRBJ2-1, with D possibly being TRBD1 (6 bases). This CDR3 is 17 amino acids long. The ends were cut back, 0 bases at V and 0 bases at J, with 15 bases in the middle. Germline CDR1 is GTSNPN and CDR2 is SVGIG (reference sequence).

The rearrangement uses TRBV7-2 and TRBJ2-2, with D maybe TRBD1 (6 bases). Per the germline V gene, CDR1 is SGHTA and CDR2 is FQGNSA. Trimming took 5 bases from V and 1 from J, leaving 14 bases between them. The CDR3 consists of 16 residues. The CDR3, as DNA: TGTGCCAGCAGCCTCAGGGGTGGGAAGAACACCGGGGAGCTGTTTTTT. Encoded protein: CASSLRGGKNTGELFF. Full variable domain (remainder filled in from reference TRBV7-2 and TRBJ2-2): GAGVSQSPSNKVTEKGKDVELRCDPISGHTALYWYRQSLGQGLEFLIYFQGNSAPDKSGLPSDRFSAERTGGSVSTLTIQRTQQEDSAVYLCASSLRGGKNTGELFFGEGSRLTVL.

V usage is TRBV5-1 and J usage is TRBJ2-1; D remains ambiguous. The CDR3 is made up of 13 amino acids. Germline CDR1 reads SGHRS; CDR2 reads YFSETQ. Trimming removed 0 bases from V and 4 bases from J, with 5 bases in between. Written as DNA, the CDR3 is TGCGCCAGCAGCTTGGACGGGTACAATGAGCAGTTCTTC. Its protein product is CASSLDGYNEQFF.

The rearrangement uses TRBV2 and TRBJ2-3; 12 positions match TRBD2. V lost 7 bases, J lost 6 bases, and 5 bases stayed unmatched. The CDR3 runs 14 residues. Looked up from germline, CDR1 is SNHLY and CDR2 is FYNNEI. Written as DNA, the CDR3 is TGTGCCAGCACCAGACTAGCGGGGGTTGATACGCAGTATTTT. Protein product: CASTRLAGVDTQYF.

The J gene is TRBJ1-2, the V gene TRBV5-1; 9 positions agree with TRBD1. The V and J ends lost 0 bases and 6 bases, in that order; junction bases with no gene match: 3. Germline V gives CDR1 SGHRS, CDR2 YFSETQ. This CDR3 is 14 amino acids long. As DNA, the CDR3 is TGCGCCAGCAGCTTGGACAGGGGGCAGGATGGCTACACCTTC. Translated, it gives CASSLDRGQDGYTF.

CDR3: CASSLTQGAYTGELFF. In DNA, the CDR3 is TGTGCCAGCAGCCTGACCCAGGGGGCCTACACCGGGGAGCTGTTTTTT. The chain combines TRBV28 with TRBJ2-2; 8 nucleotides agree with TRBD1. J gave up 3 bases and V 6 bases, and 9 bases lay outside the gene matches. The CDR3 contains 16 residues. The germline CDR1 and CDR2 sequences are MDHEN and SYDVKM.